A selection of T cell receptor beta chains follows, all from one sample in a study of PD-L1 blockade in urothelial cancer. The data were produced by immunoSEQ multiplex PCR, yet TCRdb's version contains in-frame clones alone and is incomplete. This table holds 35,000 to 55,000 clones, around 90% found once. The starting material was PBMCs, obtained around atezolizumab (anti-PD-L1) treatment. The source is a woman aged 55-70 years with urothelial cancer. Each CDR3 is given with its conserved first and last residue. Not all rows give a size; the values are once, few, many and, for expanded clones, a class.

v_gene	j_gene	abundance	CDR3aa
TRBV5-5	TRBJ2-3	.	CASRRVGPDTQYF
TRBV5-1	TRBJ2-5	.	CASSSGTFGETQYF
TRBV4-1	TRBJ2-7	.	CASSGSSEAGWAEQYF
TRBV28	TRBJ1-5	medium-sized	CASSLRTGRSNQPQHF
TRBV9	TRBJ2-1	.	CASTLLDRGVGNEQFF
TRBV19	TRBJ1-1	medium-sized	CASNNPTGGSTEAFF
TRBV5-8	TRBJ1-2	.	CASSYGGYGYTF
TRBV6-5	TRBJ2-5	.	CASSYSRGGVQETQYF
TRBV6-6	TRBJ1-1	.	CASTYPGGNTEAFF
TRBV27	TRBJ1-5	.	CARLDRDIQPQHF
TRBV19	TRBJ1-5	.	CASSIDSSIVSTSQHF
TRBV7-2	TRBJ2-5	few	CASSLPAVLETQYF
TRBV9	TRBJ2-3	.	CASSVLHGRAGDTQYF
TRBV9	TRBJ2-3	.	CASSVLTSGGADTQYF
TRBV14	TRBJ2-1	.	CASSQVIGSYNEQFF
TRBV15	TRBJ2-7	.	CATSRTSDRAYEQYF
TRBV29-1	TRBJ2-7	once	CSVQGSSGEQYF
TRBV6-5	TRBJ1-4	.	CASSYSLQGDEKLFF
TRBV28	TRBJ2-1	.	CASSLGFGGLAGGFGNEQFF
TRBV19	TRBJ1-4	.	CASSIGGATNEKLFF
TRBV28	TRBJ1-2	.	CASSLWTGTATRYGYTF
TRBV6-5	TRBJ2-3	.	CASSTDLRGDTQYF
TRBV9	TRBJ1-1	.	CASSVAGGVTEAFF
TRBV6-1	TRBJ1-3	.	CASSVVDSSSGNTIYF
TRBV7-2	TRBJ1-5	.	CASSVQGRDQPQHF
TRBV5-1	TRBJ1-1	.	CASSLGTANTEAFF
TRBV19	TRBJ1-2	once	CASSAWTDAYGYTF
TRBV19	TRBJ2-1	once	CASSYFSGITNEQFF